These 28 T cell receptor beta chains share one sample of origin, sequenced in a study of T-cell memory formation after mild COVID-19. TCRdb re-derived calls from the 5' RACE reads in MiXCR, one entry per CDR3 protein. The data show 350,000 to 400,000 distinct CDR3 sequences, around 20% seen once. The material sequenced was PBMCs or a T cell subset sorted from them (not recorded which). The receptor set was obtained from an adult woman who had mild COVID-19 (a few samples of this study predate the infection). Cell type and time point are not known.

This clonotype turned up a few times. The rearrangement uses TRBV7-9 and TRBJ1-1; D might be TRBD1 (6 bases). Trimming stripped 4 bases from V and 4 bases from J, with 16 bases between. Germline V gene sequence: CDR1 SEHNR, CDR2 FQNEAQ (reference sequence). This CDR3 comprises 15 residues. Here the CDR3 DNA reads TGTGCCAGCAGCTCCCCCAGGGGAGGGGGCACTGAAGCTTTCTTT. Protein product: CASSSPRGGGTEAFF.

The CDR3, as DNA: TGCAGTGCGACGGGACTAGCGGGAACTGCCGGGGAGCTGTTTTTT. Translated, it gives CSATGLAGTAGELFF. V usage is TRBV20-1 and J usage is TRBJ2-2; 13 bases align to TRBD2. CDR3 size: 15 residues. Trimming cost V 6 bases and J 6 bases; bases outside gene matches: 7. Germline V gives CDR1 DFQATT, CDR2 SNEGSKA (reference sequence).

V is TRBV24-1 and J is TRBJ1-5; D unclear. Trimming took off 4 bases at V and 5 bases at J, with 11 bases between the two ends. Germline loops: CDR1 KGHDR, CDR2 SFDVKD. CDR3 length: 14 amino acids. This chain's CDR3 is CATSDRKPDQPQHF. In nucleotides, the CDR3 is TGTGCCACCAGTGACCGAAAGCCAGATCAGCCCCAGCATTTT.

The genes are TRBV5-1 and TRBJ1-1; 7 bases fit TRBD1. The germline gives CDR1 SGHRS, CDR2 YFSETQ. After removal of 0 bases from V and 0 bases from J, the junction contained 2 bases not matched to a gene. The CDR3 runs to 15 residues. The CDR3 nucleotides are TGCGCCAGCAGCTTGGCGGACAGGATGAACACTGAAGCTTTCTTT. It translates to CASSLADRMNTEAFF.

The table lists this clonotype with a few counts. The chain carries TRBV6-5 and TRBJ2-1, with 8 positions matching TRBD2. Losses at the gene ends were 0 bases for V and 1 base for J; bases not matched to a gene: 5. The germline CDR1 and CDR2 sequences are MNHEY and SVGAGI. The CDR3 is 17 residues long. CDR3 DNA: TGTGCCAGCAGTTACTCTACTCGGGGGGGATCCTACAATGAGCAGTTCTTC. Translating gives CASSYSTRGGSYNEQFF.

This clonotype was counted a few times. The chain combines TRBV6-5 with TRBJ2-1; TRBD2 is a possible D gene (6 bases). CDR1 and CDR2 from the germline V gene are MNHEY and SVGAGI. Trimming cost V 6 bases and J 6 bases, with 12 bases left between them. This CDR3 region has 13 residues. CDR3 sequence reads: CASSYGGPNEQFF. The CDR3 DNA reads as TGTGCCAGCAGCTATGGAGGGCCCAATGAGCAGTTCTTC.

The rearrangement joins TRBV29-1 to TRBJ1-1; no firm D call. The V end was cut by 7 bases, the J end by 0 bases, with 9 bases between. Germline V gene lookup returns CDR1 SQVTM and CDR2 ANQGSEA. The CDR3 has 12 residues. CDR3 amino acids: CSGRPMNTEAFF. In nucleotides, the CDR3 is TGCAGCGGGCGCCCTATGAACACTGAAGCTTTCTTT. Supplemented by reference TRBV29-1 and TRBJ1-1, the full variable domain reads SAVISQKPSRDICQRGTSLTIQCQVDSQVTMMFWYRQQPGQSLTLIATANQGSEATYESGFVIDKFPISRPNLTFSTLTVSNMSPEDSSIYLCSGRPMNTEAFFGQGTRLTVV.

This chain connects TRBV7-2 to TRBJ1-1; D is unresolved. V was shortened by 2 bases and J by 4 bases, with 14 bases between the two germline ends. This CDR3 has 15 amino acids. Per the germline V gene, CDR1 is SGHTA and CDR2 is FQGNSA. The CDR3 sequence is CASSLRMMEGTEAFF. CDR3 DNA: TGTGCCAGCAGCTTAAGGATGATGGAAGGCACTGAAGCTTTCTTT.

The CDR3 coding sequence is TGCAGTGCCTCAGGCGGGGTAGACTATGGCTACACCTTC. It is translated as CSASGGVDYGYTF. This rearrangement joins TRBV20-1 to TRBJ1-2; D gene uncertain. Trimming took 6 bases from V and 3 from J, leaving 14 bases between them. In germline, CDR1 is DFQATT, CDR2 SNEGSKA (reference sequence). This CDR3 has 13 amino acids.

The rearrangement links TRBV7-9 to TRBJ2-6; TRBD1 might be the D (6 bases). V dropped 5 bases and J dropped 2 bases, with 10 bases sitting between them. The germline V gene has CDR1 SEHNR and CDR2 FQNEAQ (reference sequence). This CDR3 is 15 amino acids long. The CDR3 DNA reads as TGTGCCAGCAGCCCCAGGGGTCCTGGGGCCAACGTCCTGACTTTC. It yields the protein CASSPRGPGANVLTF.

J is TRBJ1-4 and V is TRBV20-1, with D tentatively TRBD1 (5 bases). V shed 2 bases and J shed 10 bases, with 17 bases lying between them. CDR3 length equals 14 residues. Germline assignment: CDR1 DFQATT and CDR2 SNEGSKA (reference sequence). The CDR3 region has the DNA TGCAGTGCTAGAAGGGCGGTTGACGGGGGAAAACTGTTTTTT. Its translation is CSARRAVDGGKLFF.

This rearrangement joins TRBV15 to TRBJ2-1, with 8 nucleotides matching TRBD1. The germline V gene encodes CDR1 LNHNV and CDR2 YYDKDF (reference sequence). Losses at the gene ends were 7 bases for V and 10 bases for J; bases not matched to a gene: 9. This CDR3 comprises 13 residues. CDR3 sequence: CATTRAQGGEQFF. As DNA, the CDR3 is TGTGCCACCACTCGGGCACAGGGGGGAGAGCAGTTCTTC.

This clonotype was seen a handful of times. The chain is built from TRBV4-1 and TRBJ1-1, with TRBD1 matching over 7 bases. Germline V gene data show CDR1 as MGHRA and CDR2 as YSYEKL. The V gene end was trimmed by 6 bases and the J gene end by 0 bases; junction bases not matched to a gene: 7. There are 15 residues in the CDR3. In nucleotides, the CDR3 is TGCGCCAGCAGGATACAGGGGCTAGTGAACACTGAAGCTTTCTTT. It specifies CASRIQGLVNTEAFF.

This clonotype was observed at least ten times. The CDR3 here is CASSLMPGSTGELFF. CDR3 nucleotide sequence: TGTGCCAGCAGCTTAATGCCGGGATCCACCGGGGAGCTGTTTTTT. The chain joins TRBV7-2 to TRBJ2-2, with TRBD2 as a possible D gene (5 bases). The ends were cut back, 2 bases at V and 4 bases at J, with 11 bases in the middle. This CDR3 region has 15 residues. Germline V gives CDR1 SGHTA, CDR2 FQGNSA.

In the case of this clonotype: Its ends do not fully match the called genes, so a read error is possible. The chain joins TRBV7-7 to TRBJ2-1, with D perhaps TRBD1 (6 bases). CDR3 size: 16 residues. The germline V gene encodes CDR1 SSHAT and CDR2 FNYEAQ (reference sequence). CDR3: CASSSSQGSSYNEQVF. The DNA of the CDR3 is TGTGCCAGCAGCTCGTCCCAGGGGAGCTCCTACAATGAGCAGGTCTTC.

This clonotype appeared a few times. The chain is built from TRBV20-1 and TRBJ2-7, with D possibly TRBD2 on 5 matching bases. Trimming shortened V by 0 bases and J by 0 bases, and 9 bases separated the two germline ends. Germline CDR1 reads DFQATT; CDR2 reads SNEGSKA (reference sequence). There are 14 residues in the CDR3. In DNA form, the CDR3 reads TGCAGTGCTAGAGATGGCGGGCACTCCTACGAGCAGTACTTC. As protein: CSARDGGHSYEQYF.

This rearrangement joins TRBV7-3 to TRBJ2-7, with 12 bases fitting TRBD2. Germline CDR1 and CDR2: SGHTA and FQGTGA. The CDR3 sequence is 14 residues long. The J segment lost 5 bases and the V segment lost 6 bases, leaving 5 bases of the junction unmatched. The CDR3 protein is CASSPTSGRHEQYF. CDR3 DNA sequence: TGTGCCAGCAGTCCGACTAGCGGGAGACACGAGCAGTACTTC.

The V and J genes are TRBV15 and TRBJ2-2; D unclear. This CDR3 spans 15 amino acids. The germline V gene encodes CDR1 LNHNV and CDR2 YYDKDF (reference sequence). V lost 1 base to trimming and J lost 7 bases, with 13 bases between them. Written as DNA, the CDR3 is TGTGCCACCAGCAGAGTCAGGCAGGCGGTCGGGGAGCTGTTTTTT. It is translated as CATSRVRQAVGELFF.

The J gene is TRBJ2-7, the V gene TRBV20-1; 7 bases match TRBD2. V gave up 0 bases and J gave up 0 bases; unmatched junction bases: 8. Per germline, CDR1 DFQATT and CDR2 SNEGSKA (reference sequence). The CDR3 loop spans 16 amino acids. CDR3 loop: CSARDLRGGASYEQYF. The CDR3 DNA follows: TGCAGTGCTAGAGATCTTCGGGGAGGGGCCTCCTACGAGCAGTACTTC.

This clonotype was recorded a few times. The J gene is TRBJ2-1, the V gene TRBV20-1; perhaps TRBD1 as D (5 bases). Trimming left V 4 bases short and J 5 bases short, with 12 bases between. The CDR3 loop spans 13 amino acids. The germline CDR1 and CDR2 sequences are DFQATT and SNEGSKA (reference sequence). The CDR3 protein is CSATAEGDNEQFF. In nucleotides, the CDR3 is TGCAGTGCTACTGCCGAAGGGGACAATGAGCAGTTCTTC.

This clonotype has a count of ten or more. The chain links TRBV7-9 to TRBJ2-5, with D perhaps matching TRBD1 or TRBD2 (6 bases each). Germline-derived CDR1 and CDR2 are SEHNR and FQNEAQ (reference sequence). The V end lost 5 bases, the J end lost 4 bases, and 11 bases lay between the germline ends. The CDR3 is made up of 13 amino acids. The CDR3, as DNA: TGTGCCAGCAGCCCCCGGGGGCCAGAGACCCAGTACTTC. Its translation is CASSPRGPETQYF.

V usage is TRBV9 and J usage is TRBJ1-4; D might be TRBD1 (5 bases). The CDR3 has 15 residues. V dropped 0 bases and J dropped 4 bases, with 10 bases sitting between them. Germline CDR1 and CDR2: SGDLS and YYNGEE. The CDR3 loop reads CASSVGAGNNEKLFF. The CDR3 coding sequence is TGTGCCAGCAGCGTAGGTGCAGGGAATAATGAAAAACTGTTTTTT.

This clonotype was seen at least ten times. The V and J genes are TRBV5-6 and TRBJ2-1; D unclear. CDR3 length: 15 residues. V lost 4 bases and J 6 bases, leaving 17 bases between the germline ends. CDR1 and CDR2 (germline): SGHDT, YYEEEE. DNA of the CDR3: TGTGCCAGCAGCATGAGACCATTTTTGGCCAATGAGCAGTTCTTC. Encoded protein: CASSMRPFLANEQFF.

This clonotype appeared a few times. The V gene is TRBV11-2, the J gene TRBJ2-7, with 12 bases identical to TRBD2. The CDR3 is 16 amino acids. The ends lost 1 base at V and 4 bases at J; junction bases unmatched: 5. CDR1 is SGHAT and CDR2 is FQNNGV in the germline V gene. The DNA of the CDR3 is TGTGCCAGCAGCTTAGGCAGGACTAGCGGGATATACGAGCAGTACTTC. It encodes CASSLGRTSGIYEQYF. Full variable domain (outside the CDR3, taken from reference TRBV11-2 and TRBJ2-7): EAGVAQSPRYKIIEKRQSVAFWCNPISGHATLYWYQQILGQGPKLLIQFQNNGVVDDSQLPKDRFSAERLKGVDSTLKIQPAKLEDSAVYLCASSLGRTSGIYEQYFGPGTRLTVT.

V usage is TRBV12-3 or TRBV12-4 and J usage is TRBJ2-2; D remains unclear. Trimming removed 3 bases at V and 7 bases at J, with 18 bases between. There are 16 residues in the CDR3. The chain's CDR3 is CASSFSPNWNNGELFF. CDR3 nucleotides: TGTGCCAGCAGTTTTTCCCCCAATTGGAATAACGGGGAGCTGTTTTTT.

This clonotype has only a few counts. The CDR3 coding sequence is TGCAGTGCTTACAGGGACGGCAATCAGCCCCAGCATTTT. Residues: CSAYRDGNQPQHF. The chain couples TRBV20-1 to TRBJ1-5; a weak D match, TRBD1 (6 bases). V lost 5 bases to trimming and J lost 2 bases, with 10 bases between them. Germline CDR1 DFQATT, CDR2 SNEGSKA (reference sequence). This CDR3 contains 13 residues.

The rearrangement joins TRBV27 to TRBJ1-6; D gene unclear. Germline V gene sequence: CDR1 MNHEY, CDR2 SMNVEV (reference sequence). This CDR3 contains 12 residues. V lost 5 bases and J 8 bases, leaving 7 bases between the germline ends. DNA for the CDR3: TGTGCCAGCAGTCTAAGATATTCACCCCTCCACTTT. Residues: CASSLRYSPLHF.

This chain connects TRBV11-2 to TRBJ2-1; D unclear. The CDR3 spans 17 residues. V was clipped by 0 bases and J by 0 bases, with 12 bases between them. Germline V gene lookup returns CDR1 SGHAT and CDR2 FQNNGV. CDR3 region: CASSLDMGWSSYNEQFF. The CDR3 nucleotides are TGTGCCAGCAGCTTAGATATGGGGTGGAGCTCCTACAATGAGCAGTTCTTC.